These 30 T cell receptor beta chains were sequenced from one sample in a study of blood T cell repertoires in COVID-19. Clones were sequenced by immunoSEQ multiplex PCR, and TCRdb holds only the in-frame ones, with some missing. The sample has more than 90,000 clones; over 80% are singletons. The specimen was peripheral blood. The receptor set was obtained from a man aged 50 or older with acute or convalescent COVID-19.

This clone was detected only once. The genes are TRBV2 and TRBJ1-1, with TRBD1 as a possible D gene (5 bases). The CDR3 contains 15 residues. In germline, CDR1 is SNHLY, CDR2 FYNNEI. Trimming stripped 5 bases from V and 5 bases from J, with 18 bases between. The chain's CDR3 is CASSKSSGGRTEAFF. DNA of the CDR3: TGTGCCAGCAGTAAAAGTTCGGGGGGTCGGACTGAAGCTTTCTTT.

The rearrangement uses TRBV6-5 and TRBJ1-3; perhaps TRBD1 as D (6 bases). Trimming left V 6 bases short and J 2 bases short, with 14 bases between. Looked up from germline, CDR1 is MNHEY and CDR2 is SVGAGI. This CDR3 region has 15 residues. The CDR3 DNA reads TGTGCCAGCAGATTAGGGTCAGGGGCTGGAAACACCATATATTTT. Amino acid sequence: CASRLGSGAGNTIYF.

This sequence joins TRBV5-1 and TRBJ2-1; 10 positions match TRBD2. Germline trimming cut 1 base from V and 2 bases from J; bases unmatched to any gene: 6. Germline V gene sequence: CDR1 SGHRS, CDR2 YFSETQ. The CDR3 sequence is 17 residues long. The CDR3: CASSLPNSGGPYNEQFF. The CDR3 DNA reads as TGCGCCAGCAGCTTGCCGAATAGCGGGGGGCCCTACAATGAGCAGTTCTTC.

The rearrangement joins TRBV19 to TRBJ1-1; D remains ambiguous. Germline CDR1 and CDR2: LNHDA and SQIVND (reference sequence). The length of the CDR3 is 10 residues. Trimming shortened V by 9 bases and J by 5 bases, and 7 bases separated the two germline ends. CDR3 region: CASYRTEAFF. The CDR3 region has the DNA TGTGCCAGCTACCGGACTGAAGCTTTCTTT.

V and J are TRBV11-3 and TRBJ1-3; D not resolved. Germline V gene sequence: CDR1 SGHNT, CDR2 YENEEA. V dropped 5 bases and J dropped 3 bases, with 8 bases sitting between them. The CDR3 totals 13 residues. CDR3 nucleotides: TGTGCCAGCAGCCCCGGTCGTGGAAACACCATATATTTT. As protein: CASSPGRGNTIYF.

The gene calls are TRBV10-3 and TRBJ1-1; 8 positions match TRBD1. Germline CDR1 is ENHRY and CDR2 is SYGVKD. The trim removed 6 bases at V and 4 bases at J, leaving 7 bases unmatched. The CDR3 is made up of 14 amino acids. The CDR3 DNA is TGTGCCATCAGCATGACAGGGGCGCTCACTGAAGCTTTCTTT. As protein: CAISMTGALTEAFF.

The chain links TRBV7-9 to TRBJ1-2, with a tentative D call TRBD1 (6 bases). Trimming shortened V by 5 bases and J by 2 bases, and 15 bases separated the two germline ends. The germline gives CDR1 SEHNR, CDR2 FQNEAQ (reference sequence). The CDR3 sequence is 15 residues long. CDR3 DNA: TGTGCCAGCAGCCCAACCACAGGGAACAACTATGGCTACACCTTC. Residues: CASSPTTGNNYGYTF.

J is TRBJ1-6 and V is TRBV4-1; D ambiguous. Trimming stripped 0 bases from V and 10 bases from J, with 10 bases between. Germline CDR1 reads MGHRA; CDR2 reads YSYEKL. This CDR3 contains 14 residues. CDR3 protein: CASSQEGDESPLHF. As DNA, the CDR3 is TGCGCCAGCAGCCAAGAGGGAGATGAGTCACCCCTCCACTTT.

The chain couples TRBV5-1 to TRBJ2-4, with TRBD1 matching 7 bases. V trimming: 5 bases; J trimming: 0 bases; junction bases outside the gene matches: 14. In germline, CDR1 is SGHRS, CDR2 YFSETQ. The CDR3 spans 18 residues. This CDR3 is CASSDGTDSILAKNIQYF. In DNA form, the CDR3 reads TGCGCCAGCAGTGATGGGACAGACTCTATTCTAGCCAAAAACATTCAGTACTTC.

The rearrangement uses TRBV19 and TRBJ2-2; D not resolved. The V gene's germline CDR1 is LNHDA and CDR2 SQIVND (reference sequence). CDR3 length: 14 amino acids. With 6 bases removed from V and 0 bases from J, the gap between germline ends came to 8 bases. CDR3 residues: CASRGRTNTGELFF. CDR3 in DNA: TGTGCCAGTAGGGGCAGAACGAACACCGGGGAGCTGTTTTTT.

This rearrangement joins TRBV10-3 to TRBJ2-1; 9 bases fit TRBD1. Germline V CDR1 and CDR2: ENHRY, SYGVKD. The junction had 8 bases not matched to a gene; V was cut back by 9 bases and J by 8 bases. The CDR3 has 13 amino acids. CDR3 sequence reads: CAITGTGLDEQFF. CDR3 coding DNA: TGTGCCATTACCGGGACAGGGTTGGATGAGCAGTTCTTC.

The chain is built from TRBV7-9 and TRBJ1-6, with a tentative D call TRBD1 (6 bases). Germline CDR1 and CDR2: SEHNR and FQNEAQ (reference sequence). This CDR3 is 14 amino acids long. The V gene lost 3 bases and the J gene lost 6 bases, with 9 bases spanning the gap. Written as DNA, the CDR3 is TGTGCCAGCAGCTTCGGACAGCTTAATTCACCCCTCCACTTT. Translated, it gives CASSFGQLNSPLHF.

This clone was seen just once. The rearrangement joins TRBV7-8 to TRBJ1-2; TRBD1 might be the D (5 bases). This CDR3 is built from 17 residues. CDR1 SGHVS and CDR2 FQNEAQ come from the germline V gene. Deletions cut 5 bases from V and 3 bases from J, with 22 bases between. CDR3 sequence: CASSPQRSGYWDYGYTF. The DNA of the CDR3 is TGTGCCAGCAGCCCCCAGAGGTCAGGGTATTGGGACTATGGCTACACCTTC.

The rearrangement links TRBV6-1 to TRBJ1-5; D remains unclear. This CDR3 contains 15 residues. Germline loops: CDR1 MNHNS, CDR2 SASEGT. The V and J ends lost 0 bases and 1 base respectively, with 7 bases between them. This CDR3 reads CASSEAHSSNQPQHF. The DNA for the CDR3 is TGTGCCAGCAGTGAAGCGCACAGCAGCAATCAGCCCCAGCATTTT.

This clone was detected once. The V and J genes are TRBV5-6 and TRBJ1-6; TRBD1 is a possible D gene (5 bases). Trimming stripped 4 bases from V and 9 bases from J, with 14 bases between. CDR3 size: 14 residues. Germline assignment: CDR1 SGHDT and CDR2 YYEEEE. The CDR3 DNA reads as TGTGCCAGCAGCACCCGACGGGGGGTTTCACCCCTCCACTTT. Its translation: CASSTRRGVSPLHF.

The chain joins TRBV4-1 to TRBJ2-7; 8 bases are a match to TRBD1. CDR1 is MGHRA, CDR2 YSYEKL, per germline. The ends lost 0 bases at V and 2 bases at J; junction bases unmatched: 6. This CDR3 is 16 amino acids long. CDR3 sequence reads: CASSQDRGTGTYEQYF. In DNA, the CDR3 is TGCGCCAGCAGCCAAGATCGGGGGACAGGTACCTACGAGCAGTACTTC.

This rearrangement joins TRBV5-5 to TRBJ1-6; TRBD1 aligns across 9 bases. CDR3 size: 16 residues. V lost 4 bases and J lost 7; bases outside the gene matches: 9. Germline V gene sequence: CDR1 SGHKS, CDR2 YYEKEE (reference sequence). In nucleotides, the CDR3 is TGTGCCAGCAGCCCCTACGGGACAGGGACGAATTCACCCCTCCACTTT. Translating gives CASSPYGTGTNSPLHF.

This clone appeared a single time. V and J are TRBV2 and TRBJ1-1; D is perhaps TRBD1 (5 bases). This CDR3 region has 15 residues. The germline V and J ends were trimmed by 10 bases and 1 base, with 19 bases remaining between them. Germline CDR1 and CDR2: SNHLY and FYNNEI. CDR3 in amino acids: CAIKSRDSKNTEAFF. The CDR3 DNA reads TGTGCCATCAAGAGCCGGGACTCAAAGAACACTGAAGCTTTCTTT.

The V gene is TRBV19, the J gene TRBJ1-1; 11 nucleotides line up with TRBD1. After removal of 8 bases from V and 5 bases from J, the junction contained 4 bases not matched to a gene. This CDR3 has 13 residues. Germline CDR1 and CDR2: LNHDA and SQIVND (reference sequence). The CDR3 sequence: CASADRGHTEAFF. The CDR3 region has the DNA TGTGCCAGTGCGGACAGGGGGCATACTGAAGCTTTCTTT.

The rearrangement joins TRBV2 to TRBJ1-4, with D maybe TRBD1 (6 bases). Trimming left V 6 bases short and J 7 bases short, with 12 bases between. The germline V gene encodes CDR1 SNHLY and CDR2 FYNNEI. The CDR3 spans 13 residues. The CDR3: CASSLQGFEKLFF. The CDR3 DNA reads TGTGCCAGCAGCCTACAGGGTTTTGAAAAACTGTTTTTT.

The chain uses TRBV9 and TRBJ2-3; weak D call: TRBD2 (6 bases). Germline V gene data show CDR1 as SGDLS and CDR2 as YYNGEE. With 0 bases removed from V and 0 bases from J, the gap between germline ends came to 11 bases. CDR3 length: 16 amino acids. DNA of the CDR3: TGTGCCAGCAGCGTAGCTCGCGGGGCCAGCACAGATACGCAGTATTTT. It specifies CASSVARGASTDTQYF.

The chain combines TRBV19 with TRBJ2-3, with unresolved D. With 5 bases removed from V and 4 bases from J, the gap between germline ends came to 7 bases. The CDR3 sequence is 12 residues long. Germline CDR1 reads LNHDA; CDR2 reads SQIVND (reference sequence). In DNA form, the CDR3 reads TGTGCCAGTAGTTCTAGTTCAGATACGCAGTATTTT. Amino acids: CASSSSSDTQYF.

CDR3 in amino acids: CAWRTGTSYEQYF. The DNA of the CDR3 is TGTGCCTGGAGAACCGGGACTAGCTACGAGCAGTACTTC. V usage is TRBV30 and J usage is TRBJ2-7; 8 bases are a match to TRBD2. The germline V gene has CDR1 GTSNPN and CDR2 SVGIG (reference sequence). The CDR3 sequence is 13 residues long. The V and J ends lost 3 bases and 3 bases, in that order; junction bases with no gene match: 4. The full variable domain, with the rest looked up from reference TRBV30 and TRBJ2-7, is SQTIHQWPATLVQPVGSPLSLECTVEGTSNPNLYWYRQAAGRGLQLLFYSVGIGQISSEVPQNLSASRPQDRQFILSSKKLLLSDSGFYLCAWRTGTSYEQYFGPGTRLTVT.

The count of this clone is one. J is TRBJ1-5 and V is TRBV28; TRBD1 might be the D (6 bases). The V and J ends lost 5 bases and 1 base respectively, with 15 bases between them. Germline CDR1 MDHEN, CDR2 SYDVKM. The CDR3 runs to 16 residues. The DNA for the CDR3 is TGTGCCAGCAGTCCACAGGGACTAGGCAGCAATCAGCCCCAGCATTTT. Protein sequence: CASSPQGLGSNQPQHF.

The chain recombines TRBV10-3 with TRBJ1-2; TRBD1 aligns across 8 bases. J lost 6 bases, V lost 10 bases, and 16 bases had no gene match. The CDR3 runs to 15 residues. Germline V gene lookup returns CDR1 ENHRY and CDR2 SYGVKD. The CDR3 loop is CATTRSPTGDHGYTF. The CDR3 DNA sequence: TGTGCCACCACGCGAAGCCCGACAGGGGATCATGGCTACACCTTC.

The CDR3, as DNA: TGTGCCAGCAGCGTAGGTCCAAGCGGCAACACCATATATTTT. It is translated as CASSVGPSGNTIYF. The rearrangement uses TRBV7-2 and TRBJ1-3; D gene ambiguous. Germline CDR1 reads SGHTA; CDR2 reads FQGNSA. The CDR3 has 14 residues. V shed 5 bases and J shed 7 bases, with 15 bases lying between them.

This chain joins TRBV5-1 and TRBJ2-2; 7 bases are a match to TRBD2. The germline V gene encodes CDR1 SGHRS and CDR2 YFSETQ. The trim removed 4 bases at V and 2 bases at J, leaving 5 bases unmatched. The CDR3 has 15 residues. The CDR3 coding sequence is TGCGCCAGCAGCCCCCGGGGGGACAACACCGGGGAGCTGTTTTTT. Protein: CASSPRGDNTGELFF.

The chain couples TRBV4-1 to TRBJ1-1; D call uncertain. Germline loops: CDR1 MGHRA, CDR2 YSYEKL. V was cut by 0 bases and J by 6 bases, with 14 bases left in between. The CDR3 loop spans 15 amino acids. In DNA form, the CDR3 reads TGCGCCAGCAGCCAAGATGTCGAACAGACGGCTGAAGCTTTCTTT. Its protein is CASSQDVEQTAEAFF.

The chain links TRBV10-1 to TRBJ1-6, with D possibly TRBD1 on 5 matching bases. Germline assignment: CDR1 WNHNN and CDR2 SYGVQD (reference sequence). The CDR3 is made up of 15 amino acids. The V and J ends lost 8 bases and 7 bases respectively, with 18 bases between them. The CDR3: CASQGVRGTNSPLHF. CDR3 nucleotide sequence: TGCGCCAGCCAAGGGGTAAGGGGCACCAATTCACCCCTCCACTTT.

The chain links TRBV5-6 to TRBJ1-4; D uncertain. CDR1 and CDR2 (germline): SGHDT, YYEEEE. Trimming cost V 0 bases and J 3 bases, with 9 bases left between them. CDR3 length equals 15 residues. The CDR3 DNA reads TGTGCCAGCAGCTTGGGGAGAACCCCTAATGAAAAACTGTTTTTT. Translation: CASSLGRTPNEKLFF.